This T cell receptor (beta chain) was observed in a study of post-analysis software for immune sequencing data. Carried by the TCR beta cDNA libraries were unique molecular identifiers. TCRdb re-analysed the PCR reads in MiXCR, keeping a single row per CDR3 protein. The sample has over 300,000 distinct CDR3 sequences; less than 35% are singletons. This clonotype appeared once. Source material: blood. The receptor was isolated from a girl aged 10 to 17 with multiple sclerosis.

Written as DNA, the CDR3 is TGCAGTGCTCCGGCGGCAACAGCGGGGCCTTATGGCTACACCTTC. Translating gives CSAPAATAGPYGYTF. V gene TRBV20-1 combines with J gene TRBJ1-2, with a tentative D call TRBD1 (5 bases). Looked up from germline, CDR1 is DFQATT and CDR2 is SNEGSKA (reference sequence). The CDR3 loop spans 15 amino acids. Trimming stripped 5 bases from V and 5 bases from J, with 21 bases between.